This TCR beta chain emerged from a study of cytomegalovirus exposure and HLA in healthy donors. PCR was performed using 60 Vbeta and 13 Jbeta primers. Authors' methods: In a later analysis, 60 million to 90 million unique TCR beta chains included roughly 11 million shared by two or more donors. Profiled with immunoSEQ multiplex PCR; TCRdb holds only in-frame clones, not every one. The V and J calls and the clone size are those of that table, but D and trimming were determined from the DNA. This sample has roughly 150,000 clones; about 80% occur once, and the top ten carry roughly 10%. All the people who gave samples were healthy bone marrow donors. Study results and limitations: Most TCR beta V segments were productive about 87% or about 30% of the time in an earlier analysis.

Worth noting for this clone: What it binds is not known.

Germline-derived CDR1 and CDR2 are GTSNPN and SVGIG (reference sequence). The V segment lost 8 bases and the J segment 3 bases; nucleotides outside the gene matches: 3. This CDR3 has 12 amino acids. The chain links TRBV30 to TRBJ2-1, with 8 bases fitting TRBD1. Sequencing was done on a sample of PBMCs. This TCR was recovered from a man between 18 and 29 years old in good health and CMV-seropositive. The CDR3 DNA reads TGTGCCGGACAGGGCGGCTACAATGAGCAGTTCTTC. Amino acids: CAGQGGYNEQFF.